This T cell receptor beta chain was observed in a study of T cell repertoires in ileal Crohn's disease. Study-level results: Compared with non-smokers, active smokers at surgery showed more clonal expansions.

As regards this clone: Its antigen is unknown.

Germline lookup yields CDR1 SGHDT and CDR2 YYEEEE. With 4 bases removed from V and 5 bases from J, the gap between germline ends came to 23 bases. The CDR3 is 17 amino acids. Only in-frame clones appear in the TCRdb table, and some are missing; sequencing was by immunoSEQ multiplex PCR. Of some 6,200 clones in the sample, roughly 90% were seen once. Lamina propria lymphocytes from surgical specimens were isolated on a density gradient before sorting. The sequenced material came from CD4+ T cells from ileum. The chain recombines TRBV5-6 with TRBJ2-3; no definite D call. This receptor was obtained from an adult with Crohn's disease. Some clones in this sample may be carry-over from other donors' samples. The CDR3 DNA reads as TGTGCCAGCAGCAGAGACCCGCGGCTGCTGGGTGGAGATACGCAGTATTTT. It codes for CASSRDPRLLGGDTQYF.